The source of this T cell receptor (beta chain) is a study of OX40 agonist ivuxolimab in advanced cancers. Across the whole study: Among those treated, three patients had partial responses, one with hepatocellular carcinoma and two with cutaneous melanoma.

Broader study findings: Clonal expansion was seen in CD4+ and CD8+ blood T cells by week 6 at 0.1 to 3.0 mg/kg.

This CDR3 has 14 residues. The germline gives CDR1 SNHLY, CDR2 FYNNEI. The V gene lost 5 bases and the J gene lost 3 bases, with 13 bases spanning the gap. A word on this clone: Its antigen is undetermined.

Clones were read by immunoSEQ multiplex PCR, and TCRdb kept only the in-frame ones, dropping some. Of approximately 74,000 clones in the sample, approximately 91% are singletons; the top ten hold approximately 0.3%. The chain is built from TRBV2 and TRBJ1-2; TRBD1 might be the D (6 bases). The TCR was taken from an adult with an advanced solid tumor such as melanoma, head and neck, liver or kidney cancer. The specimen comprised CD4+ or CD8+ T cells sorted from blood, sampled in a trial of the OX40 agonist ivuxolimab. The CDR3 sequence is CASSRQELYYGYTF. The CDR3 DNA reads TGTGCCAGCAGTCGACAGGAGTTGTACTATGGCTACACCTTC.